A selection of T cell receptor beta chains follows, all from one sample in a study of blood T cells in healthy people across ages. TCRdb itself ran the 5' RACE reads through MiXCR, one entry per CDR3 protein. Altogether about 780,000 distinct CDR3 sequences are present, about 47% being singletons, with the ten largest covering around 18%. Source material: blood. These receptor sequences come from a man older than 75 in good health. The CDR3 runs from the conserved cysteine through the conserved F or W. A D gene is named only where the DNA matches it firmly. Part of the rows lack a size; the others show once, few, many or a class for expanded clones.

TRBD2	TRBV27	TRBJ2-5	few	CATGTSGKNEQYF	TGTGCCACCGGGACTAGCGGGAAAAATGAGCAGTACTTC
-	TRBV7-9	TRBJ1-5	-	CASSDGNHDQPQHF	TGTGCCAGCAGCGATGGGAACCATGATCAGCCCCAGCATTTT
-	TRBV27	TRBJ2-7	-	CASRRSQGLAYEQYF	TGTGCCAGCAGGCGGAGCCAGGGACTCGCCTACGAGCAGTACTTC
-	TRBV20-1	TRBJ2-7	few	CSASNAEGSYEQYF	TGCAGTGCTAGTAACGCGGAAGGGTCCTACGAGCAGTACTTC
-	TRBV9	TRBJ2-3	-	CASSVGVGGTDTQYF	TGTGCCAGCAGCGTAGGGGTAGGGGGTACAGATACGCAGTATTTT
TRBD1	TRBV30	TRBJ1-4	-	CACPDRGRGEKLFF	TGTGCCTGCCCAGACAGGGGGCGCGGTGAAAAACTGTTTTTT
-	TRBV3-1	TRBJ2-2	few	CASSPTRRTGELFF	TGTGCCAGCAGCCCTACCCGGAGAACCGGGGAGCTGTTTTTT
TRBD2	TRBV3-1	TRBJ2-4	-	CASSQVAGGHREQYF	TGTGCCAGCAGCCAAGTAGCGGGAGGACATAGGGAGCAGTACTTC
-	TRBV3-1	TRBJ1-5	few	CASSQASGPQHF	TGTGCCAGCAGCCAAGCGTCCGGGCCCCAGCATTTT
-	TRBV4-1	TRBJ1-1	-	CASSSNGQPNTEAFF	TGCGCCAGCAGCTCCAACGGACAGCCGAACACTGAAGCTTTCTTT
-	TRBV28	TRBJ2-2	-	CASSLEPPGELFF	TGTGCCAGCAGTTTAGAACCCCCCGGGGAGCTGTTTTTT
-	TRBV7-9	TRBJ2-1	-	CASSPDGAQEQFF	TGTGCCAGCAGCCCGGATGGGGCCCAGGAGCAGTTCTTC
TRBD2	TRBV12-3/TRBV12-4	TRBJ2-1	-	CASRTWASGPSYNEQFF	TGTGCCAGCAGAACCTGGGCTAGCGGGCCCTCTTACAATGAGCAGTTCTTC
TRBD1	TRBV25-1	TRBJ2-3	-	CASSVDRGHDTQYF	TGTGCCAGCAGTGTGGACAGGGGGCACGATACGCAGTATTTT
TRBD2	TRBV7-2	TRBJ2-3	-	CASSLDAGGFYTDTQYF	TGTGCCAGCAGCTTAGATGCGGGAGGGTTCTACACAGATACGCAGTATTTT
TRBD1	TRBV20-1	TRBJ2-1	-	CSASVSGGAYNEQFF	TGCAGTGCTAGCGTCTCAGGGGGCGCCTACAATGAGCAGTTCTTC
-	TRBV20-1	TRBJ2-1	-	CSARGPPMNEQFF	TGCAGTGCTCGGGGACCACCAATGAATGAGCAGTTCTTC
TRBD1	TRBV28	TRBJ1-3	few	CASRSGGAGTVFTYSGNTIYF	TGTGCCAGCAGATCGGGGGGTGCCGGGACAGTTTTTACCTACTCTGGAAACACCATATATTTT
TRBD1	TRBV4-2	TRBJ2-1	few	CASSQEAGGFYNEQFF	TGTGCCAGCAGCCAAGAAGCAGGGGGCTTTTACAATGAGCAGTTCTTC
TRBD1	TRBV30	TRBJ2-1	-	CAWSLGGTGLFF	TGTGCCTGGAGCCTAGGGGGGACAGGGCTGTTCTTC
-	TRBV20-1	TRBJ2-5	-	CSAGVGGAVQYF	TGCAGTGCTGGTGTTGGGGGCGCGGTACAGTACTTC
-	TRBV10-3	TRBJ2-3	-	CTISPAGLVGGTQYF	TGTACCATCAGTCCCGCCGGGCTAGTAGGAGGTACGCAGTATTTT
TRBD2	TRBV20-1	TRBJ2-4	once	CSARSLWRETSRGEQYF	TGCAGTGCTAGATCTTTGTGGCGGGAGACCTCAAGAGGTGAGCAGTACTTC